This T cell receptor beta chain came from a study of T cell responses to AZD1222 COVID-19 vaccine. Overall study results and limits: Spike-wide vaccine-associated CD4 TCRs dominated at 160-218 and 743-854.

This clone was counted a few times. Its antigen is not known. TCRdb keeps only in-frame clones here, not all; method: immunoSEQ multiplex PCR. The table shows approximately 140,000 clones, with about nine tenths occurring only once. Source: peripheral blood, taken 28 days after the second AZD1222 dose. The receptor was derived from an adult who received the AZD1222 COVID-19 vaccine.

The CDR3 nucleotides are TGTGCCAGTAGAACAACAGGGGAGGGTGAAAAACTGTTTTTT. Translation gives CASRTTGEGEKLFF. The rearrangement links TRBV19 to TRBJ1-4; 7 bases agree with TRBD1. The CDR3 totals 14 residues. Looked up from germline, CDR1 is LNHDA and CDR2 is SQIVND (reference sequence). Trimming at V came to 6 bases and at J to 7 bases, leaving 8 bases not matched to a gene.